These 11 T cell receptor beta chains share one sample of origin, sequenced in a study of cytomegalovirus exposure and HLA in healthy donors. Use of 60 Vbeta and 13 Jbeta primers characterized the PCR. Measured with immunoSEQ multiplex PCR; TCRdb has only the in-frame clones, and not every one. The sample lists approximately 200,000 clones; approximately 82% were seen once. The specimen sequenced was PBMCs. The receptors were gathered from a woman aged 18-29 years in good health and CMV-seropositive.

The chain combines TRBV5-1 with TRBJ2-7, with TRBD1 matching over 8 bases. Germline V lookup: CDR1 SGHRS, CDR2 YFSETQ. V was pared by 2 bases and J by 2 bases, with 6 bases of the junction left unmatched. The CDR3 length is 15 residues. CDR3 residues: CASSFPDRVPYEQYF. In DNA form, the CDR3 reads TGCGCCAGCAGCTTCCCGGACAGGGTGCCCTACGAGCAGTACTTC.

For the CDR3, the DNA is TGCGCCAGCAGTCAATCCCAATTCGAGCAGTACTTC. Translation: CASSQSQFEQYF. V is TRBV10-1 and J is TRBJ2-7; D not resolved. The V gene's germline CDR1 is WNHNN and CDR2 SYGVQD (reference sequence). The V and J ends lost 5 bases and 6 bases respectively, with 11 bases between them. CDR3 size: 12 residues.

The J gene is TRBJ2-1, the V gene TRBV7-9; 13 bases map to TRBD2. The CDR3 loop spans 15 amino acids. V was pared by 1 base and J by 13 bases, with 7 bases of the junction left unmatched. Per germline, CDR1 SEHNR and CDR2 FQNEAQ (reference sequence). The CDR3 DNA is TGTGCCAGCAGCTTAGAACTAGCGGGGGGGCAATCCCAGTTCTTC. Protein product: CASSLELAGGQSQFF.

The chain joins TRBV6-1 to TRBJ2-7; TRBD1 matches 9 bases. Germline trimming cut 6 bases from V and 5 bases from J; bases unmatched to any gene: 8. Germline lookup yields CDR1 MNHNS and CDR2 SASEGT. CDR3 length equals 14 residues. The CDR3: CASSLWTGENEQYF. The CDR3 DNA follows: TGTGCCAGCAGCCTCTGGACAGGGGAGAACGAGCAGTACTTC.

CDR3 DNA: TGTGCCAGCAGTGAATTGACACTTTATGGCTACACCTTC. Its translation: CASSELTLYGYTF. V and J are TRBV6-1 and TRBJ1-2, with no clear D. There are 13 residues in the CDR3. V was trimmed by 2 bases and J by 5 bases, leaving 9 bases between them. Germline assignment: CDR1 MNHNS and CDR2 SASEGT.

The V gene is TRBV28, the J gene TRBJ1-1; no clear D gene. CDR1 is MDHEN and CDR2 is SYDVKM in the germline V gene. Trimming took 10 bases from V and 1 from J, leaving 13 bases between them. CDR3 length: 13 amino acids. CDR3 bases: TGTGCCATCCGACTGGGAGGGAACACTGAAGCTTTCTTT. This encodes CAIRLGGNTEAFF.

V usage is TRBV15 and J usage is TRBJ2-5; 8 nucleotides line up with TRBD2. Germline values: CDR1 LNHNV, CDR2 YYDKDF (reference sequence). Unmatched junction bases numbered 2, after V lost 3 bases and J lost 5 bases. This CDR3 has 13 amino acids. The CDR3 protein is CATSSGGGETQYF. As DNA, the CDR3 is TGTGCCACCAGCAGTGGCGGGGGGGAGACCCAGTACTTC.

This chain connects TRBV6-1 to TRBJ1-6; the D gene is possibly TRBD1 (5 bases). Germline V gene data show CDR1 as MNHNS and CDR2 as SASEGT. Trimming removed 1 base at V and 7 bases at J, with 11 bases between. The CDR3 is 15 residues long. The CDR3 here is CASSEDQGGNSPLHF. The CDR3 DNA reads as TGTGCCAGCAGTGAAGATCAGGGAGGGAATTCACCCCTCCACTTT.

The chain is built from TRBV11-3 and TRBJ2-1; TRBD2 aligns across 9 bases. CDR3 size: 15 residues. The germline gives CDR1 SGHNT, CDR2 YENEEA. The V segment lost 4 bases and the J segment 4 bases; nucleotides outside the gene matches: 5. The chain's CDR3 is CASSSLAGRYNEQFF. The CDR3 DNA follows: TGTGCCAGCAGCTCCCTAGCGGGGAGATACAATGAGCAGTTCTTC. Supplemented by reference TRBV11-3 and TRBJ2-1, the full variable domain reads EAGVVQSPRYKIIEKKQPVAFWCNPISGHNTLYWYLQNLGQGPELLIRYENEEAVDDSQLPKDRFSAERLKGVDSTLKIQPAELGDSAVYLCASSSLAGRYNEQFFGPGTRLTVL.

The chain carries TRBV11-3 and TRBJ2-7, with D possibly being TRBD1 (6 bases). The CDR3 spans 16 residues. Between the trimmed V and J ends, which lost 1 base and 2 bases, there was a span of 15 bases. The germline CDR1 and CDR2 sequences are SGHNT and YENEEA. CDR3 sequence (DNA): TGTGCCAGCAGCTTAGCGGGACACGACGTAGCCTACGAGCAGTACGTC. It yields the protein CASSLAGHDVAYEQYV.

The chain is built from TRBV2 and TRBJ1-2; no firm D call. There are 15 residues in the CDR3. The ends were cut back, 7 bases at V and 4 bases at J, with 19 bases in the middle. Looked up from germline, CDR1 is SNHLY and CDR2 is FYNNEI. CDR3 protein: CASTAATQAVYGYTF. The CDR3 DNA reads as TGTGCCAGCACCGCCGCCACGCAGGCCGTCTATGGCTACACCTTC.